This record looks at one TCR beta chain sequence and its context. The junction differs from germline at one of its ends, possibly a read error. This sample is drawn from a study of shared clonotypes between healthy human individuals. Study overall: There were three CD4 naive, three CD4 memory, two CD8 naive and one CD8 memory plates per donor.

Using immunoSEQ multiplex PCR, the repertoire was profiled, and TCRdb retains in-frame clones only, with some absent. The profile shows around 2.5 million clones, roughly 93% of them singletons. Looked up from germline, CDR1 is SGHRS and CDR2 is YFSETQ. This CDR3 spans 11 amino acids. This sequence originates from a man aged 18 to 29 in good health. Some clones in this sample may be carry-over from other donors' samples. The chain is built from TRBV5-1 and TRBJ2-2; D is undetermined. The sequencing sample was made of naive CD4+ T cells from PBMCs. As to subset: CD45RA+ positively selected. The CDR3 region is CTSSFPGELFF. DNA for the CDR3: TGCACCAGCAGCTTCCCCGGGGAGCTGTTTTTT.